Listed below are T cell receptor beta chains from one sample, sequenced in a study of cytotoxic CD8 clonotypes in ibrutinib-treated CLL. Sequencing used immunoSEQ multiplex PCR; TCRdb keeps in-frame clones, though not all of them. The data contain hundreds of thousands of clones, around 70% of them singletons. Sequencing was performed on PBMCs, taken after 24 months of ibrutinib treatment. Every receptor here comes from a human donor with chronic lymphocytic leukemia. CDR3s include the opening cysteine and the closing phenylalanine or tryptophan. A D gene is named only where the DNA matches it firmly. The size entry is marked missing in some rows and otherwise reads once, few, many or a size class.

size: -; J: TRBJ2-7; V: TRBV11-2; D: -; DNA: TGTGCCAGCAGCTTGGGAATTGGTTCCTACGAGCAGTACTTC; CDR3: CASSLGIGSYEQYF
size: few; J: TRBJ2-1; V: TRBV5-8; D: TRBD2; DNA: TGTGCCAGCAGCACCGGGACTAGCGGGAGGAATGAGCAGTTCTTC; CDR3: CASSTGTSGRNEQFF
size: -; J: TRBJ2-1; V: TRBV6-5; D: -; DNA: TGTGCCAGCAGTGTGGGACTCGACAATGAGCAGTTCTTC; CDR3: CASSVGLDNEQFF
size: -; J: TRBJ2-7; V: TRBV18; D: TRBD2; DNA: TGTGCCAGCTCACCATTAGCGGGAGCATACGAGCAGTACTTC; CDR3: CASSPLAGAYEQYF
size: -; J: TRBJ1-2; V: TRBV2; D: TRBD1; DNA: TGTGCCAGCAGGGGAGGGACAGGGGGCACCTATGGCTACACCTTC; CDR3: CASRGGTGGTYGYTF
size: -; J: TRBJ2-5; V: TRBV7-9; D: -; DNA: TGTGCCAGCAGCTCCTCCGGGACATTGGAGACCCAGTACTTC; CDR3: CASSSSGTLETQYF
size: -; J: TRBJ2-4; V: TRBV19; D: TRBD2; DNA: TGTGCCAGTAGTGCCCGGGCGGGAGGAAAGGTCAAAAACATTCAGTACTTC; CDR3: CASSARAGGKVKNIQYF
size: -; J: TRBJ2-2; V: TRBV29-1; D: -; DNA: TGCAGCGTTGCGGGGACCGGGGAGCTGTTTTTT; CDR3: CSVAGTGELFF
size: -; J: TRBJ2-7; V: TRBV4-3; D: -; DNA: TGCGCCAGCAGCCAATTGACGTGGGGTACCTACGAGCAGTACTTC; CDR3: CASSQLTWGTYEQYF
size: -; J: TRBJ2-3; V: TRBV7-2; D: TRBD2; DNA: TGTGCCAGCAGCCCAGGTAGCGGGAGGGCGGGAGATACGCAGTATTTT; CDR3: CASSPGSGRAGDTQYF
size: -; J: TRBJ1-2; V: TRBV6-5; D: -; DNA: TGTGCCAGCAGTTACTCGATGCCGAGCTATGGCTACACCTTC; CDR3: CASSYSMPSYGYTF
size: -; J: TRBJ2-7; V: TRBV29-1; D: TRBD2; DNA: TGCAGCGTATCACCCTATTCCGGGGAGGGGTTCCCCTACGAGCAGTACTTC; CDR3: CSVSPYSGEGFPYEQYF
size: -; J: TRBJ2-5; V: TRBV27; D: TRBD2; DNA: TGTGCCAGCAGTTGGGGCGGGAGGATTCAAGAGACCCAGTACTTC; CDR3: CASSWGGRIQETQYF
size: -; J: TRBJ1-4; V: TRBV5-1; D: -; DNA: TGCGCCAGCAGCGGCCGTGAGGTTGGGACACCGAATGAAAAACTGTTTTTT; CDR3: CASSGREVGTPNEKLFF
size: -; J: TRBJ2-2; V: TRBV4-1; D: -; DNA: TGCGCCAGCAGCCAAGATCCCCTAGGCGGGCTGTTTTTT; CDR3: CASSQDPLGGLFF
size: few; J: TRBJ2-1; V: TRBV5-1; D: TRBD2; DNA: TGCGCCAGCAGCTATGGCTTGACTAGCGGGAAGTACTACAATGAGCAGTTCTTC; CDR3: CASSYGLTSGKYYNEQFF
size: -; J: TRBJ2-6; V: TRBV28; D: -; DNA: TGTGCCAGCAGTTTGGTGGCAGGGAACTCTGGGGCCAACGTCCTGACTTTC; CDR3: CASSLVAGNSGANVLTF
size: few; J: TRBJ2-7; V: TRBV7-2; D: -; DNA: TGTGCCAGCAGCTTTCAAGAGGGTCCGTACGAGCAGTACTTC; CDR3: CASSFQEGPYEQYF
size: -; J: TRBJ2-5; V: TRBV9; D: -; DNA: TGTGCCAGCAGCGCGGACACCGAGGGAGAGACCCAGTACTTC; CDR3: CASSADTEGETQYF
size: -; J: TRBJ1-3; V: TRBV9; D: -; DNA: TGTGCCAGCAGCCAAGGTTCGTCTGGAAACACCATATATTTT; CDR3: CASSQGSSGNTIYF
size: -; J: TRBJ2-5; V: TRBV28; D: TRBD2; DNA: TGTGCCAGCAGTCTAGGGCCTAGCGGGAGCACAGAGACCCAGTACTTC; CDR3: CASSLGPSGSTETQYF
size: -; J: TRBJ2-5; V: TRBV25-1; D: -; DNA: TGTGCCAGCAGTGCCGACTTGGAGACCCAGTACTTC; CDR3: CASSADLETQYF
size: -; J: TRBJ2-5; V: TRBV11-3; D: -; DNA: TGTGCCAGCAGCCGCAGACCACGAGAGACCCAGTACTTC; CDR3: CASSRRPRETQYF
size: -; J: TRBJ1-1; V: TRBV30; D: -; DNA: TGTGCCTGGACCCGGTTAAGAAACACTGAAGCTTTCTTT; CDR3: CAWTRLRNTEAFF
size: once; J: TRBJ2-2; V: TRBV5-1; D: -; DNA: TGCGCCAGCAGCCCAGGGGTCACCGGGGAGCTGTTTTTT; CDR3: CASSPGVTGELFF
size: -; J: TRBJ2-7; V: TRBV7-3; D: TRBD1; DNA: TGTGCCAGCAGCTTAAGTCGAGGACAGGGTTCCTACGAGCAGTACTTC; CDR3: CASSLSRGQGSYEQYF
size: -; J: TRBJ2-7; V: TRBV9; D: -; DNA: TGTGCCAGCAGCGTTGACGGGTACTACGAGCAGTACTTC; CDR3: CASSVDGYYEQYF
size: -; J: TRBJ2-1; V: TRBV11-3; D: -; DNA: TGTGCCAGCAGCTTAGCCGGGGACGGGTCCTCCTACAATGAGCAGTTCTTC; CDR3: CASSLAGDGSSYNEQFF
size: -; J: TRBJ1-1; V: TRBV7-2; D: -; DNA: TGTGCCAGCAGCTTAGAGGCCCAACTTGAAGCTTTCTTT; CDR3: CASSLEAQLEAFF
size: -; J: TRBJ2-7; V: TRBV28; D: -; DNA: TGTGCCAGCAGGCCCCTAACAGGGTACCTAGCCGAGCAGTACTTC; CDR3: CASRPLTGYLAEQYF
size: -; J: TRBJ1-1; V: TRBV6-6; D: -; DNA: TGTGCCAGCAGGGGGACGGGTTTAAGTGAAGCTTTCTTT; CDR3: CASRGTGLSEAFF
size: -; J: TRBJ2-7; V: TRBV5-1; D: TRBD1; DNA: TGCGCCAGCAGCTGGGGACAGGGTCCCTACGAGCAGTACTTC; CDR3: CASSWGQGPYEQYF
size: -; J: TRBJ2-5; V: TRBV9; D: -; DNA: TGTGCCAGCAGCGTAGAAGGGTTGGGGGACTTAGAAGAGACCCAGTACTTC; CDR3: CASSVEGLGDLEETQYF
size: -; J: TRBJ1-1; V: TRBV6-1; D: -; DNA: TGTGCCAGCAGTGAAGTGGAGGGGGACACTGAAGCTTTCTTT; CDR3: CASSEVEGDTEAFF
size: -; J: TRBJ2-1; V: TRBV28; D: -; DNA: TGTGCCAGCAGTTTTGTCGGACTACCCGTTTCGAATGAGCAGTTCTTC; CDR3: CASSFVGLPVSNEQFF
size: -; J: TRBJ1-5; V: TRBV6-5; D: -; DNA: TGTGCCAGCAGTTACTCTAACGGAAAGGGGCCCCAGCATTTT; CDR3: CASSYSNGKGPQHF
size: -; J: TRBJ2-6; V: TRBV27; D: -; DNA: TGTGCCAGCAGTTTGGGGTTTGCAGGTCCCTCTGGGGCCAACGTCCTGACTTTC; CDR3: CASSLGFAGPSGANVLTF
size: -; J: TRBJ1-1; V: TRBV6-6; D: -; DNA: TGTGCCAGCGGACCAGGGGCTGGGAACACTGAAGCTTTCTTT; CDR3: CASGPGAGNTEAFF
size: -; J: TRBJ2-5; V: TRBV4-1; D: -; DNA: TGCGCCAGCAGCCAATACGAGGGGATTGCGGAGACCCAGTACTTC; CDR3: CASSQYEGIAETQYF
size: once; J: TRBJ2-7; V: TRBV29-1; D: -; DNA: TGCAGCGTTGGTCACTACTACGAGCAGTACTTC; CDR3: CSVGHYYEQYF
size: few; J: TRBJ2-7; V: TRBV6-6; D: -; DNA: TGTGCCAGCAGGAAGGGGGTTAATCTCTACGAGCAGTACTTC; CDR3: CASRKGVNLYEQYF
size: few; J: TRBJ2-4; V: TRBV28; D: -; DNA: TGTGCCAGCAGTTCGGACGGCACTTTAGCCAAAAACATTCAGTACTTC; CDR3: CASSSDGTLAKNIQYF
size: -; J: TRBJ2-7; V: TRBV18; D: TRBD1; DNA: TGTGCCAGCTTCCGACAGGGGGTCCACGAGCAGTACTTC; CDR3: CASFRQGVHEQYF
size: few; J: TRBJ1-2; V: TRBV29-1; D: TRBD1; DNA: TGCAGCGGGCGGACAGGGGACGGCTACACCTTC; CDR3: CSGRTGDGYTF
size: -; J: TRBJ2-3; V: TRBV4-2; D: TRBD2; DNA: TGTGCCAGCAGCCAAGCCGGGGCGGGAGGAGCGACAGATACGCAGTATTTT; CDR3: CASSQAGAGGATDTQYF
size: -; J: TRBJ1-2; V: TRBV6-5; D: -; DNA: TGTGCCAGCAGTTACTCGGCTTTGTATGGCTACACCTTC; CDR3: CASSYSALYGYTF
size: -; J: TRBJ1-5; V: TRBV18; D: TRBD1; DNA: TGTGCCAGCTCGCGACAGGGAGGAGATCAGCCCCAGCATTTT; CDR3: CASSRQGGDQPQHF
size: -; J: TRBJ1-2; V: TRBV18; D: TRBD1; DNA: TGTGCCAGCTCACAACAGGACAGGGGGCCGAATGGCTACACCTTC; CDR3: CASSQQDRGPNGYTF
size: -; J: TRBJ1-1; V: TRBV11-2; D: -; DNA: TGTGCCAGCAGCTCTCGACAGCCCGAAGCTTTCTTT; CDR3: CASSSRQPEAFF
size: -; J: TRBJ2-1; V: TRBV11-2; D: TRBD2; DNA: TGTGCCAGCAGCTTAGAACTAGCGGGCGGGAATGAGCAGTTCTTC; CDR3: CASSLELAGGNEQFF
size: -; J: TRBJ1-2; V: TRBV29-1; D: -; DNA: TGCAGCGTTGTAGGTACCCATAACTATGGCTACACCTTC; CDR3: CSVVGTHNYGYTF
size: few; J: TRBJ2-7; V: TRBV18; D: -; DNA: TGTGCCAGCTCACCTCAGGGTGTGTACGAGCAGTACTTC; CDR3: CASSPQGVYEQYF
size: -; J: TRBJ2-7; V: TRBV6-6; D: -; DNA: TGTGCCAGCAGTTACGGGATCAGCGGCTACGAGCAGTACTTC; CDR3: CASSYGISGYEQYF
size: -; J: TRBJ2-3; V: TRBV6-6; D: TRBD2; DNA: TGTGCCAGCACTAAAGCGCGGGAGGGGATGGATACGCAGTATTTT; CDR3: CASTKAREGMDTQYF
size: -; J: TRBJ1-2; V: TRBV2; D: -; DNA: TGTGCCAGCAGTGAACAGGGTGGTGTCTATGGCTACACCTTC; CDR3: CASSEQGGVYGYTF
size: -; J: TRBJ2-7; V: TRBV28; D: TRBD2; DNA: TGTGCCAGCAGTAAAAGGGTCTCAGGGCTAGCGGGATTCTTCTACGAGCAGTACTTC; CDR3: CASSKRVSGLAGFFYEQYF
size: once; J: TRBJ2-7; V: TRBV9; D: TRBD1; DNA: TGTGCCAGCAGCATTAGCCGGGACAGGGGGGTCTACGAGCAGTACTTC; CDR3: CASSISRDRGVYEQYF
size: -; J: TRBJ2-3; V: TRBV29-1; D: TRBD2; DNA: TGCAGCGTTGTACCACTAGCGGGTAGCACAGATACGCAGTATTTT; CDR3: CSVVPLAGSTDTQYF
size: -; J: TRBJ1-2; V: TRBV28; D: -; DNA: TGTGCCAGCAGCCCCCAGATGACCGCCGGAACCAACTATGGCTACACCTTC; CDR3: CASSPQMTAGTNYGYTF
size: -; J: TRBJ1-2; V: TRBV7-8; D: -; DNA: TGTGCCAGCAGCTTTGGGCAATCCCCCCGTGGCTACACCTTC; CDR3: CASSFGQSPRGYTF